Below are 10 T cell receptor beta chains sequenced from a single sample in a study of cytomegalovirus exposure and HLA in healthy donors. Both 60 Vbeta primers and 13 Jbeta primers went into the PCR. Assay used: immunoSEQ multiplex PCR; TCRdb lists only in-frame clones, some missing. This sample has roughly 140,000 clones; 70% to 80% occur once, and the top ten carry 6% to 6.5%. Sequenced material: PBMCs. The source is a man in his forties or fifties in good health and CMV-seropositive.

This clone was observed a handful of times. This chain connects TRBV6-1 to TRBJ2-6; D gene ambiguous. Germline CDR1 and CDR2: MNHNS and SASEGT. Trimming left V 4 bases short and J 0 bases short, with 7 bases between. The CDR3 spans 15 residues. CDR3 sequence: CASSVSYSGANVLTF. For the CDR3, the DNA is TGTGCCAGCAGTGTCAGTTACTCTGGGGCCAACGTCCTGACTTTC.

The chain carries TRBV7-8 and TRBJ1-2; D is perhaps TRBD1 (5 bases). Trimming pared 3 bases from V and 0 bases from J, leaving 11 bases between. This CDR3 spans 15 amino acids. CDR1 SGHVS and CDR2 FQNEAQ come from the germline V gene. CDR3: CASSLYGGTNYGYTF. The CDR3 DNA follows: TGTGCCAGCAGCTTGTACGGGGGAACTAACTATGGCTACACCTTC.

This clone turned up a few times. The gene calls are TRBV11-2 and TRBJ2-2; 8 positions match TRBD1. The V gene end was trimmed by 3 bases and the J gene end by 3 bases; junction bases not matched to a gene: 9. This CDR3 is 17 amino acids long. CDR1 is SGHAT and CDR2 is FQNNGV in the germline V gene. The CDR3: CASSFLFTGGDTGELFF. The CDR3, as DNA: TGTGCCAGCAGCTTCCTCTTTACAGGGGGAGACACCGGGGAGCTGTTTTTT.

The rearrangement joins TRBV6-1 to TRBJ2-7; TRBD2 is a possible D gene (5 bases). The CDR3 has 14 residues. Trimming took 3 bases from V and 3 from J, leaving 12 bases between them. Germline V gene data show CDR1 as MNHNS and CDR2 as SASEGT. CDR3 nucleotide sequence: TGTGCCAGCAGTGATTGGACTCAGAGCTACGAGCAGTACTTC. It specifies CASSDWTQSYEQYF.

J is TRBJ1-4 and V is TRBV10-3, with D maybe TRBD1 (5 bases). The CDR3 contains 15 residues. Germline values: CDR1 ENHRY, CDR2 SYGVKD. With 3 bases removed from V and 8 bases from J, the gap between germline ends came to 16 bases. CDR3 region: CAISDPAQGREKLFF. The DNA of the CDR3 is TGTGCCATCAGTGACCCTGCCCAGGGTCGCGAAAAACTGTTTTTT.

This clone was observed a few times. The V call is TRBV2, the J call TRBJ2-5; D is perhaps TRBD2 (5 bases). The germline V and J ends were trimmed by 2 bases and 4 bases, with 11 bases remaining between them. This CDR3 comprises 14 residues. Germline values: CDR1 SNHLY, CDR2 FYNNEI. The CDR3 sequence: CASSEIGSGETQYF. The CDR3 DNA reads as TGTGCCAGCAGTGAAATTGGGAGCGGAGAGACCCAGTACTTC.

V and J are TRBV5-4 and TRBJ2-7; 15 bases line up with TRBD2. Germline V gene data show CDR1 as SGHNT and CDR2 as YYREEE (reference sequence). J was trimmed by 1 base and V by 3 bases; bases with no gene match: 5. CDR3 length: 17 residues. Here the CDR3 DNA reads TGTGCCAGCAGCTCGGGACTAGCGGGAGGTACATCCTACGAGCAGTACTTC. It specifies CASSSGLAGGTSYEQYF.

The chain links TRBV15 to TRBJ1-2, with 10 bases lining up with TRBD1. Germline V gene sequence: CDR1 LNHNV, CDR2 YYDKDF (reference sequence). V was pared by 3 bases and J by 5 bases, with 6 bases of the junction left unmatched. There are 15 residues in the CDR3. The CDR3 protein is CATSSFRDRGYGYTF. The CDR3 DNA is TGTGCCACCAGCAGTTTCCGGGACAGGGGTTATGGCTACACCTTC.

The rearrangement uses TRBV18 and TRBJ1-3, with TRBD1 matching over 7 bases. Germline CDR1 KGHSH, CDR2 LQKENI. Unmatched junction bases numbered 6, after V lost 8 bases and J lost 2 bases. This CDR3 has 14 residues. The CDR3 loop is CASTGTVPGNTIYF. CDR3 DNA: TGTGCCAGCACCGGGACAGTCCCTGGAAACACCATATATTTT.

The chain recombines TRBV7-8 with TRBJ2-3, with 8 bases aligning to TRBD2. Germline lookup yields CDR1 SGHVS and CDR2 FQNEAQ. The CDR3 has 14 amino acids. Trimming removed 5 bases from V and 3 bases from J; junction bases left unmatched: 4. The CDR3 here is CASSRSGITDTQYF. DNA for the CDR3: TGTGCCAGCAGCCGTAGCGGGATTACAGATACGCAGTATTTT.